This T cell receptor (beta chain) was documented in a study of PD-L1 blockade in urothelial cancer. Broader study findings: Durable-benefit cases showed more tumor-associated blood clone expansion at 3 weeks.

This clone was recorded a few times. The antigen remains undetermined. Trimming took 0 bases from V and 1 from J, leaving 11 bases between them. The CDR3 covers 16 residues. The germline gives CDR1 SGHAT, CDR2 FQNNGV. Time point specified: pretreatment peripheral blood. Method: immunoSEQ multiplex PCR; TCRdb's copy keeps in-frame clones and lacks some. The table lists about 63,000 clones, about four fifths of them singletons. This receptor was taken from a man between 65 and 85 years old with urothelial cancer. The sample was PBMCs, taken around atezolizumab (anti-PD-L1) treatment. This chain connects TRBV11-2 to TRBJ2-3; perhaps TRBD2 as D (5 bases). CDR3 loop: CASSLEGLGGTDTQYF. CDR3 nucleotide sequence: TGTGCCAGCAGCTTAGAAGGCCTCGGGGGCACAGATACGCAGTATTTT.